This entry concerns a single TCR beta chain. Deletions cut 3 bases from V and 2 bases from J, with 14 bases between. Looked up from germline, CDR1 is SGHAT and CDR2 is FQDESV (reference sequence). CDR3 size: 16 residues. The record originates from a study of T cell responses to AZD1222 COVID-19 vaccine. The table came from immunoSEQ multiplex PCR; TCRdb's copy has only in-frame clones and leaves some out. The sample consists of some 140,000 clones, roughly nine tenths of them appearing once. This chain uses TRBV11-1 with TRBJ1-3, with D possibly matching TRBD1 (5 bases). Material: peripheral blood, obtained on day 0 of AZD1222 vaccination. The TCR comes from an adult in good health. The CDR3 loop reads CASSFVAGPAGNTIYF. CDR3 in DNA: TGTGCCAGCAGCTTTGTCGCAGGGCCAGCTGGAAACACCATATATTTT.